This entry concerns a single T cell receptor beta chain. Germline V gene sequence: CDR1 MNHNS, CDR2 SASEGT. V dropped 7 bases and J dropped 4 bases, with 13 bases sitting between them. This CDR3 contains 14 residues. The data were taken from a study of radiation and T cells in renal cell carcinoma. Time point here: blood 4 weeks post-SBRT, at nephrectomy. Specified treatment: 15 Gy SBRT to primary tumor, nephrectomy 4 weeks later. Radiation-treated patients gave blood at baseline, week 2 and week 4. The data were produced by immunoSEQ multiplex PCR, yet TCRdb's version contains in-frame clones alone and is incomplete. This table has about 77,000 clones, less than 90% appearing once.

This material consisted of blood, taken from a patient whose treatment included radiotherapy and nephrectomy. The chain is built from TRBV6-1 and TRBJ1-4; weak D call: TRBD1 (5 bases). The clonotype originates from a woman aged 60 to 75 with renal cell carcinoma. The CDR3 bases are TGTGCCAGCACCTTCCGGGGGAGTAATGAAAAACTGTTTTTT. This encodes CASTFRGSNEKLFF.